The present entry profiles one T cell receptor beta chain with its context. Amplified TCR beta CDR3 regions were obtained using RNA transcripts as template. Scientists carried out first-round RT-PCR using HTBI primers and then a second-round multiplex PCR. MiXCR was run by TCRdb on the multiplex PCR reads, yielding one entry per CDR3 protein. The sample carries about 740,000 distinct CDR3 sequences, roughly 40% recorded once. The data belong to a study of Graves' ophthalmopathy and Graves' hyperthyroidism. Study-wide background: Peripheral blood collection took place at initial diagnosis, before any treatment.

The TCR was taken from an adult man with Graves' ophthalmopathy. Sequenced sample: peripheral blood.

Written as DNA, the CDR3 is TGTGCCAGCAGTTTTGCATACGGTGGGAATTCACCCCTCCACTTT. Its protein product is CASSFAYGGNSPLHF. J is TRBJ1-6 and V is TRBV12-3 or TRBV12-4; D not resolved. The CDR3 is 15 amino acids. V was cut by 3 bases and J by 7 bases, with 13 bases left in between.